One and the same sample provided the 28 T cell receptor beta chains below, sequenced in a study of blood T cell repertoires in COVID-19. The assay was immunoSEQ multiplex PCR, and TCRdb's table has in-frame clones only and misses some. The table shows fewer than 250,000 clones, with 87% occurring only once. The sample was PBMCs or T cells enriched from blood (not recorded which). The receptor source for this set is a man aged 30-40 years who had recovered from COVID-19.

The V call is TRBV27, the J call TRBJ1-5; 10 bases line up with TRBD1. The junction had 7 bases not matched to a gene; V was cut back by 5 bases and J by 6 bases. The germline V gene encodes CDR1 MNHEY and CDR2 SMNVEV (reference sequence). There are 15 residues in the CDR3. The CDR3 sequence: CASSPSGTGAQPQHF. DNA for the CDR3: TGTGCCAGCAGTCCGAGCGGGACAGGGGCTCAGCCCCAGCATTTT.

Only one count was recorded for this clone. The chain combines TRBV6-6 with TRBJ1-4, with D tentatively TRBD1 (6 bases). In germline, CDR1 is MNHNY, CDR2 SVGAGI (reference sequence). This CDR3 spans 14 amino acids. Trimming took off 7 bases at V and 10 bases at J, with 19 bases between the two ends. CDR3 sequence: CASTNLEGGGKLFF. CDR3 in DNA: TGTGCCAGCACTAACCTAGAAGGGGGGGGAAAACTGTTTTTT.

The rearrangement uses TRBV5-1 and TRBJ1-3; TRBD1 might be the D (6 bases). The ends were cut back, 6 bases at V and 0 bases at J, with 13 bases in the middle. Germline V gene lookup returns CDR1 SGHRS and CDR2 YFSETQ. This CDR3 region has 15 residues. CDR3 region: CASTPDRPSGNTIYF. CDR3 DNA sequence: TGCGCCAGCACCCCGGACAGACCCTCTGGAAACACCATATATTTT. Full variable domain (rest looked up from reference TRBV5-1 and TRBJ1-3): KAGVTQTPRYLIKTRGQQVTLSCSPISGHRSVSWYQQTPGQGLQFLFEYFSETQRNKGNFPGRFSGRQFSNSRSEMNVSTLELGDSALYLCASTPDRPSGNTIYFGEGSWLTVV.

This sequence joins TRBV5-4 and TRBJ1-2; TRBD1 matches at 7 bases. Germline-derived CDR1 and CDR2 are SGHNT and YYREEE (reference sequence). The CDR3 covers 13 residues. The J segment lost 7 bases and the V segment lost 4 bases, leaving 7 bases of the junction unmatched. The CDR3 loop is CASSPDRVFGYTF. The CDR3 DNA reads as TGTGCCAGCAGCCCAGACAGGGTATTTGGCTACACCTTC.

The V call is TRBV7-9, the J call TRBJ1-3, with no clear D. This CDR3 is 12 amino acids long. Germline V lookup: CDR1 SEHNR, CDR2 FQNEAQ (reference sequence). Between the trimmed V and J ends, which lost 8 bases and 2 bases, there was a span of 7 bases. CDR3 coding DNA: TGTGCCAGCCACGCTACTGGAAACACCATATATTTT. Protein: CASHATGNTIYF. Supplemented by reference TRBV7-9 and TRBJ1-3, the full variable domain reads DTGVSQNPRHKITKRGQNVTFRCDPISEHNRLYWYRQTLGQGPEFLTYFQNEAQLEKSRLLSDRFSAERPKGSFSTLEIQRTEQGDSAMYLCASHATGNTIYFGEGSWLTVV.

The genes are TRBV19 and TRBJ1-6, with a possible D match to TRBD1 (6 bases). The germline V gene encodes CDR1 LNHDA and CDR2 SQIVND (reference sequence). The CDR3 consists of 14 residues. The ends were cut back, 9 bases at V and 5 bases at J, with 14 bases in the middle. The CDR3 DNA sequence: TGTGCCAGCAAAACAGGGAACAATAATTCACCCCTCCACTTT. Its protein product is CASKTGNNNSPLHF.

This clone was detected once. This chain joins TRBV6-5 and TRBJ1-2; D uncertain. Germline CDR1 MNHEY, CDR2 SVGAGI. The germline V and J ends were trimmed by 7 bases and 7 bases, with 10 bases remaining between them. The CDR3 runs to 11 residues. The CDR3 nucleotides are TGTGCCAGCACCCCGGGGTCTGGCTACACCTTC. As protein: CASTPGSGYTF.

V gene TRBV10-1 combines with J gene TRBJ2-3, with 8 positions matching TRBD2. The length of the CDR3 is 15 residues. Germline-derived CDR1 and CDR2 are WNHNN and SYGVQD (reference sequence). J was trimmed by 5 bases and V by 2 bases; bases with no gene match: 6. Here the CDR3 reads CASSERGLAGDTQYF. For the CDR3, the DNA is TGCGCCAGCAGTGAGCGAGGGCTAGCGGGAGATACGCAGTATTTT.

The rearrangement uses TRBV24-1 and TRBJ2-1, with 10 positions matching TRBD2. The V gene's germline CDR1 is KGHDR and CDR2 SFDVKD. The CDR3 length is 16 residues. The trim removed 2 bases at V and 6 bases at J, leaving 6 bases unmatched. The CDR3 reads CATSDSSGGAVNEQFF. CDR3 DNA: TGTGCCACCAGTGATTCGAGCGGGGGGGCCGTCAATGAGCAGTTCTTC.

This sequence joins TRBV27 and TRBJ1-3; 9 nucleotides match TRBD1. Per germline, CDR1 MNHEY and CDR2 SMNVEV (reference sequence). V trimming: 6 bases; J trimming: 8 bases; junction bases outside the gene matches: 29. The CDR3 is made up of 21 amino acids. CDR3 bases: TGTGCCAGCAGACCCGCCTTACCCCCCGGGACAGGGAGGCGTCACAGAGACACCATATATTTT. It is translated as CASRPALPPGTGRRHRDTIYF.

The sample holds a few counts of this clone. V is TRBV27 and J is TRBJ2-6, with D tentatively TRBD1 (6 bases). Per germline, CDR1 MNHEY and CDR2 SMNVEV (reference sequence). This CDR3 has 14 amino acids. Trimming took 6 bases from V and 2 from J, leaving 8 bases between them. The CDR3 protein is CASSSGAGANVLTF. CDR3 bases: TGTGCCAGCAGCTCAGGGGCTGGGGCCAACGTCCTGACTTTC.

V gene TRBV11-1 combines with J gene TRBJ2-3, with 14 bases identical to TRBD2. CDR1 and CDR2 from the germline V gene are SGHAT and FQDESV (reference sequence). The J segment lost 0 bases and the V segment lost 0 bases, leaving 5 bases of the junction unmatched. CDR3 length equals 19 residues. This chain's CDR3 is CASSLAGLAGGPSTDTQYF. For the CDR3, the DNA is TGTGCCAGCAGCTTAGCAGGACTAGCGGGAGGCCCTAGCACAGATACGCAGTATTTT.

The chain joins TRBV5-4 to TRBJ1-1; D unclear. The germline V and J ends were trimmed by 2 bases and 5 bases, with 10 bases remaining between them. Germline V gene data show CDR1 as SGHNT and CDR2 as YYREEE (reference sequence). The CDR3 length is 13 residues. The CDR3 region is CASSFGETTEAFF. CDR3 sequence (DNA): TGTGCCAGCAGCTTTGGGGAGACTACTGAAGCTTTCTTT.

This chain uses TRBV3-1 (or the pseudogene TRBV3-2) with TRBJ1-5; possibly TRBD1 for D (5 bases). Germline V gene sequence: CDR1 LGHDT, CDR2 YNNKEL (reference sequence). This CDR3 spans 15 amino acids. V was pared by 1 base and J by 3 bases, with 10 bases between. CDR3 loop: CASSQGGGNNQPQHF. Written as DNA, the CDR3 is TGTGCCAGCAGCCAAGGGGGGGGAAACAATCAGCCCCAGCATTTT.

CDR3 DNA: TGTGCCAGCAGGCCAGGGTCCGTCTCCTACGAGCAGTACTTC. It translates to CASRPGSVSYEQYF. This chain joins TRBV2 and TRBJ2-7, with D possibly matching TRBD1 (5 bases). There are 14 residues in the CDR3. Germline CDR1 and CDR2: SNHLY and FYNNEI. The V end was cut by 6 bases, the J end by 0 bases, with 12 bases between.

This clone turned up a few times. The sample contains more than one DNA sequence encoding this CDR3. The chain recombines TRBV5-6 with TRBJ1-4; no clear D gene. The V gene's germline CDR1 is SGHDT and CDR2 YYEEEE. V lost 1 base and J lost 8, with 9 bases in between. The CDR3 is 13 amino acids. The DNA for the CDR3 is TGTGCCAGCAGCTTGTGGACGGGGGAAAAACTGTTTTTT. Amino acids: CASSLWTGEKLFF.

This clone was counted a single time. This sequence joins TRBV27 and TRBJ1-5, with D possibly being TRBD1 (5 bases). Germline V gene data show CDR1 as MNHEY and CDR2 as SMNVEV (reference sequence). The CDR3 extends over 14 amino acids. Trimming stripped 5 bases from V and 6 bases from J, with 14 bases between. Here the CDR3 reads CASSTSRAFQPQHF. In DNA, the CDR3 is TGTGCCAGCAGTACATCCAGGGCTTTTCAGCCCCAGCATTTT.

The V gene is TRBV2, the J gene TRBJ1-1, with TRBD1 as a possible D gene (5 bases). The length of the CDR3 is 14 residues. Germline V lookup: CDR1 SNHLY, CDR2 FYNNEI. The ends were cut back, 7 bases at V and 1 base at J, with 13 bases in the middle. For the CDR3, the DNA is TGTGCCAGCACCTCCAGGGCTCGGAACACTGAAGCTTTCTTT. This translates into CASTSRARNTEAFF.

The chain couples TRBV20-1 to TRBJ2-2, with D tentatively TRBD2 (5 bases). Germline V lookup: CDR1 DFQATT, CDR2 SNEGSKA (reference sequence). V was trimmed by 3 bases and J by 0 bases, leaving 14 bases between them. CDR3 length equals 16 residues. The CDR3, as DNA: TGCAGTGCTAGTTCCCCCACGGGGACGAACACCGGGGAGCTGTTTTTT. Translated: CSASSPTGTNTGELFF.

The chain combines TRBV6-1 with TRBJ2-7, with TRBD2 matching over 10 bases. With V trimmed by 0 bases and J by 2 bases, 1 base remained unmatched. Germline CDR1 and CDR2: MNHNS and SASEGT. The CDR3 is 15 amino acids. CDR3 nucleotides: TGTGCCAGCAGTGAAGCTGGGACTAGCGCCTACGAGCAGTACTTC. Translated, it gives CASSEAGTSAYEQYF.

V is TRBV7-8 and J is TRBJ1-1; weak D call: TRBD1 (5 bases). The germline gives CDR1 SGHVS, CDR2 FQNEAQ. V was shortened by 7 bases and J by 6 bases, with 15 bases between the two germline ends. The CDR3 contains 13 residues. CDR3 protein: CASTPRGVSEAFF. The CDR3 nucleotides read TGTGCCAGCACCCCCCGGGGGGTTTCTGAAGCTTTCTTT.

This chain links TRBV3-1 (or the pseudogene TRBV3-2) with TRBJ2-3; 7 positions agree with TRBD1. Germline V gene lookup returns CDR1 LGHDT and CDR2 YNNKEL (reference sequence). Trimming at V came to 3 bases and at J to 1 base, leaving 10 bases not matched to a gene. This CDR3 has 17 amino acids. The CDR3 is CASSQAKGALGTDTQYF. The CDR3 DNA reads TGTGCCAGCAGCCAGGCCAAGGGGGCGTTAGGCACAGATACGCAGTATTTT.

V usage is TRBV18 and J usage is TRBJ1-3; the match to TRBD1 covers 8 bases. The CDR3 runs 16 residues. V gave up 2 bases and J gave up 0 bases; unmatched junction bases: 3. Per the germline V gene, CDR1 is KGHSH and CDR2 is LQKENI. This CDR3 reads CASSPFTGGSGNTIYF. In DNA form, the CDR3 reads TGTGCCAGCTCACCATTCACAGGGGGCTCTGGAAACACCATATATTTT.

This chain uses TRBV10-3 with TRBJ1-1; D gene unclear. The ends were cut back, 5 bases at V and 1 base at J, with 20 bases in the middle. CDR1 and CDR2 from the germline V gene are ENHRY and SYGVKD. The CDR3 is 17 amino acids. This CDR3 reads CAISKFGRERRNTEAFF. The CDR3 bases are TGTGCCATCAGTAAATTCGGACGGGAGCGAAGGAACACTGAAGCTTTCTTT.

The chain couples TRBV6-6 to TRBJ1-3, with D uncertain. CDR1 and CDR2 from the germline V gene are MNHNY and SVGAGI (reference sequence). V was cut by 0 bases and J by 0 bases, with 6 bases left in between. The CDR3 runs to 15 residues. CDR3 loop: CASSYSSVSGNTIYF. The CDR3 nucleotides are TGTGCCAGCAGTTACTCCAGCGTCTCTGGAAACACCATATATTTT.

This chain uses TRBV5-1 with TRBJ2-7, with a possible D match to TRBD1 (6 bases). Germline loops: CDR1 SGHRS, CDR2 YFSETQ. Trimming cost V 9 bases and J 0 bases, with 16 bases left between them. This CDR3 is built from 14 residues. CDR3 amino acids: CATRPGVGSYEQYF. The DNA for the CDR3 is TGCGCCACCCGACCAGGGGTTGGCTCCTACGAGCAGTACTTC.

V gene TRBV5-5 combines with J gene TRBJ2-6; the D is unclear. The germline CDR1 and CDR2 sequences are SGHKS and YYEKEE (reference sequence). Trimming stripped 5 bases from V and 0 bases from J, with 12 bases between. The CDR3 totals 16 residues. In nucleotides, the CDR3 is TGTGCCAGCAGATCCCTATCAAGCTCTGGGGCCAACGTCCTGACTTTC. This sequence encodes CASRSLSSSGANVLTF.

V is TRBV5-1 and J is TRBJ1-3; D is undetermined. Per germline, CDR1 SGHRS and CDR2 YFSETQ. The CDR3 consists of 15 residues. V lost 4 bases, J lost 4 bases, and 15 bases lay in between. Here the CDR3 DNA reads TGCGCCAGCAGCATCTCCCCCGCGCGAGGAAACACCATATATTTT. Its protein product is CASSISPARGNTIYF.